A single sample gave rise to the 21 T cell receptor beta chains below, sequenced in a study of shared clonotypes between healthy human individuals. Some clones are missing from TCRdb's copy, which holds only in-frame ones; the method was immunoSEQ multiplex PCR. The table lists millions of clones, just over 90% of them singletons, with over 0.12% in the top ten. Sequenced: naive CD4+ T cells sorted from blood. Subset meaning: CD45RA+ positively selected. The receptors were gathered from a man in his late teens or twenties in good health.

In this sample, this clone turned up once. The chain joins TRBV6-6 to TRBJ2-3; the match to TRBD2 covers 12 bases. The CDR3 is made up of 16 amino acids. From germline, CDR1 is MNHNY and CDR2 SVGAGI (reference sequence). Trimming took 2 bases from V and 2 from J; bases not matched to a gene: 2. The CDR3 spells CASSYRLAGATDTQYF. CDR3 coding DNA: TGTGCCAGCAGTTACCGACTAGCGGGGGCCACAGATACGCAGTATTTT.

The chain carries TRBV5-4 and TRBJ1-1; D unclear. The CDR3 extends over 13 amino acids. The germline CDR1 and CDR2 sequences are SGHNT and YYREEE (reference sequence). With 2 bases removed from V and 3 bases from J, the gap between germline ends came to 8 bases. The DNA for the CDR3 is TGTGCCAGCAGCTTCCCGGAGTACACTGAAGCTTTCTTT. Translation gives CASSFPEYTEAFF. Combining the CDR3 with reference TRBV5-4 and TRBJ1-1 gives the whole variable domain ETGVTQSPTHLIKTRGQQVTLRCSSQSGHNTVSWYQQALGQGPQFIFQYYREEENGRGNFPPRFSGLQFPNYSSELNVNALELDDSALYLCASSFPEYTEAFFGQGTRLTVV.

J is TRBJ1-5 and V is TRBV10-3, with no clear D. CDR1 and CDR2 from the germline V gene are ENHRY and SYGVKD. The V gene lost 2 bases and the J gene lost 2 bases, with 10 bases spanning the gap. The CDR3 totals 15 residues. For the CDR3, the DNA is TGTGCCATCAGTGAGGTATTGTTGGGCAATCAGCCCCAGCATTTT. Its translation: CAISEVLLGNQPQHF.

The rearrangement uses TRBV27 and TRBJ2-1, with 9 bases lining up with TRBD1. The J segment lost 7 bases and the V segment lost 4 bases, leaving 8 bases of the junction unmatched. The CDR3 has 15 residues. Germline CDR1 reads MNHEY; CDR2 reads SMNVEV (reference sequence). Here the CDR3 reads CASSSQGARTNEQFF. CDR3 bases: TGTGCCAGCAGTTCACAGGGGGCGCGAACGAATGAGCAGTTCTTC.

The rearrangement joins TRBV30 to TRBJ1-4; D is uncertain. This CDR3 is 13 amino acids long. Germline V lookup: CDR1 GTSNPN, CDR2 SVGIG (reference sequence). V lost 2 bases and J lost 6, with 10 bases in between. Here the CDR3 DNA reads TGTGCCTGGAGTCCCAACAGCCATGAAAAACTGTTTTTT. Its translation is CAWSPNSHEKLFF.

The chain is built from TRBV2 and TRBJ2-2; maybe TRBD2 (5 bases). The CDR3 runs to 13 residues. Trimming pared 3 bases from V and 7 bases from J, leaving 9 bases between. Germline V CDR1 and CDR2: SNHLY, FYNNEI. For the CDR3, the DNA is TGTGCCAGCAGTGATTACGGAGGCGGGGAGCTGTTTTTT. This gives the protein CASSDYGGGELFF.

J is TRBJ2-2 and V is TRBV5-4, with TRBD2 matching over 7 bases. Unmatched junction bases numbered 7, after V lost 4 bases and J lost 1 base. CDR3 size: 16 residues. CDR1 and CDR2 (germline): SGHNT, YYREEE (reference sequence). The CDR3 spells CASSPRERGNTGELFF. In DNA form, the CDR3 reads TGTGCCAGCAGCCCCCGGGAGCGGGGGAACACCGGGGAGCTGTTTTTT.

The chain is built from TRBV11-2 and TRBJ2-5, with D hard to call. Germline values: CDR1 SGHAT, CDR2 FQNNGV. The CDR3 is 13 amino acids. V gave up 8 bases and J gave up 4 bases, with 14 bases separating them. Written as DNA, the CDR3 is TGTGCCAGCCACTCCCCCAACGGAGAGACCCAGTACTTC. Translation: CASHSPNGETQYF.

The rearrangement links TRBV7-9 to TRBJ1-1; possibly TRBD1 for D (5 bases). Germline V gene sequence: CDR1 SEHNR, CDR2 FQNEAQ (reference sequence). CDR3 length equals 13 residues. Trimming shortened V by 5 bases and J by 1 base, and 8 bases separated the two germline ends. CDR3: CASSLDKNTEAFF. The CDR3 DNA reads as TGTGCCAGCAGCCTGGACAAGAACACTGAAGCTTTCTTT.

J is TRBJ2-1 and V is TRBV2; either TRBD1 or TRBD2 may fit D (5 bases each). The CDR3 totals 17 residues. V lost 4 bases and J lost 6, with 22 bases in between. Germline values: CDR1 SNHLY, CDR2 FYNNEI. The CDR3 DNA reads TGTGCCAGCAGTGGGGGCTGGGCAGCGGCAGATCTCAATGAGCAGTTCTTC. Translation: CASSGGWAAADLNEQFF.

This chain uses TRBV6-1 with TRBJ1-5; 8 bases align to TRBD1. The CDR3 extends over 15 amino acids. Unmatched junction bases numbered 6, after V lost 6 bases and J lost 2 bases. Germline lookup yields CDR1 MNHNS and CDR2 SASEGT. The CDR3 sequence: CASSRQGTGNQPQHF. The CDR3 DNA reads TGTGCCAGCAGCCGACAGGGGACGGGCAATCAGCCCCAGCATTTT.

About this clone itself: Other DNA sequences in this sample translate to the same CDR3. CDR3 DNA: TGTGCCATCAGTGAGTCGAGACAGACCTACGAGCAGTACTTC. Translating gives CAISESRQTYEQYF. V gene TRBV10-3 combines with J gene TRBJ2-7, with D possibly TRBD1 on 5 matching bases. This CDR3 comprises 14 residues. V lost 0 bases and J lost 2, with 8 bases in between. The germline gives CDR1 ENHRY, CDR2 SYGVKD.

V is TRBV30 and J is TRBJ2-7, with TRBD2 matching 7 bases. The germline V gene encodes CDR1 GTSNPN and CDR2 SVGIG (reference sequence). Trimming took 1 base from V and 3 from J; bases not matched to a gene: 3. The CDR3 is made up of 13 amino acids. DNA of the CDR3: TGTGCCTGGAGTGATCTAGCGGTCTACGAGCAGTACTTC. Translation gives CAWSDLAVYEQYF.

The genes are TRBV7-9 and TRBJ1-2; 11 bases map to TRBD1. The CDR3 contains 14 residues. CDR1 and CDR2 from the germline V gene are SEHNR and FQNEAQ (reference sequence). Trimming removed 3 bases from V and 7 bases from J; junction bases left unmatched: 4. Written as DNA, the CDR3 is TGTGCCAGCAGCTTTGCCGGGACAGGGGGTGGCTACACCTTC. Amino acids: CASSFAGTGGGYTF.

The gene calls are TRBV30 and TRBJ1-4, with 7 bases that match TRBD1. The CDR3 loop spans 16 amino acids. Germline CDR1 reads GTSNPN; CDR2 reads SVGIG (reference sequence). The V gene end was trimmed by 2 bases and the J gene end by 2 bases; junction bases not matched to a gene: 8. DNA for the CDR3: TGTGCCTGGAGTTACCGACAGGGCCCGACTAATGAAAAACTGTTTTTT. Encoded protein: CAWSYRQGPTNEKLFF.

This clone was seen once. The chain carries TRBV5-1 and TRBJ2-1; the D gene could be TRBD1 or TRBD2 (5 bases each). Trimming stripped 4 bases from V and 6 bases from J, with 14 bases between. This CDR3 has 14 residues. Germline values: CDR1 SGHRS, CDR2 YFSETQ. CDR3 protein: CASSLGTAGNEQFF. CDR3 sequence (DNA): TGCGCCAGCAGCCTTGGGACGGCGGGCAATGAGCAGTTCTTC.

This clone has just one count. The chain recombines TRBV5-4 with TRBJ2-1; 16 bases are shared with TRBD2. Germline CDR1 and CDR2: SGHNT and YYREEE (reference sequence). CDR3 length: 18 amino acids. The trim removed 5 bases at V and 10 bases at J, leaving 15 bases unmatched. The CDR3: CASSPRFGTSGGAGEQFF. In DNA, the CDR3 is TGTGCCAGCAGTCCGAGGTTTGGGACTAGCGGGGGGGCTGGAGAGCAGTTCTTC. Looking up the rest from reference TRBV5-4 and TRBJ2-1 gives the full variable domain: ETGVTQSPTHLIKTRGQQVTLRCSSQSGHNTVSWYQQALGQGPQFIFQYYREEENGRGNFPPRFSGLQFPNYSSELNVNALELDDSALYLCASSPRFGTSGGAGEQFFGPGTRLTVL.

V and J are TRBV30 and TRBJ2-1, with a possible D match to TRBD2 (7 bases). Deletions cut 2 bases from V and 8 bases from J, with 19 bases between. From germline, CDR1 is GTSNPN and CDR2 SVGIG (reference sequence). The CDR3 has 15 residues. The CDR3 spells CAWSLPLGGGYEQFF. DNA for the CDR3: TGTGCCTGGAGTCTTCCCTTAGGGGGGGGCTATGAGCAGTTCTTC.

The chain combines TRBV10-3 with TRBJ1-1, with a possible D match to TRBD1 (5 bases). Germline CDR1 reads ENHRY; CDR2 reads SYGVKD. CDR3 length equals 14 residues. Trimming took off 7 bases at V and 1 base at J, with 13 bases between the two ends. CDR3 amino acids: CAIMKDSQNTEAFF. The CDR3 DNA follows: TGTGCCATCATGAAAGACAGCCAGAACACTGAAGCTTTCTTT.

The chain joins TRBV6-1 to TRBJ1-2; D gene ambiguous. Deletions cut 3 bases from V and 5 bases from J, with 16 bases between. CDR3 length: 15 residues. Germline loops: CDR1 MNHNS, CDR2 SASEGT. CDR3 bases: TGTGCCAGCAGTGACCCCTCCGCCCCGGATTATGGCTACACCTTC. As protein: CASSDPSAPDYGYTF.

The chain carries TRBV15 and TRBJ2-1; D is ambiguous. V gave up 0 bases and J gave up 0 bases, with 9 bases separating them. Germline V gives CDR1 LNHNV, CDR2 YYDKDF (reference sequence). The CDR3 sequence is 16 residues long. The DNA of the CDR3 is TGTGCCACCAGCAGAGATCCGGGTACCTCCTACAATGAGCAGTTCTTC. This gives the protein CATSRDPGTSYNEQFF.